The sequence of this T cell receptor (beta chain) was determined in a study of T cells in Graves' hyperthyroidism and ophthalmopathy. RNA transcripts served as the template for amplifying TCR beta CDR3 regions. The HTBI primer set served for first-round RT-PCR of the TCR CDR3. TCRdb fed the multiplex PCR reads into MiXCR, producing one record per CDR3 protein. Among 300,000 to 450,000 distinct CDR3 sequences, roughly a sixth were seen once, and the ten largest hold 34%. The CDR3 consists of 17 residues. The V end was cut by 4 bases, the J end by 2 bases, with 17 bases between. Germline values: CDR1 LNHDA, CDR2 SQIVND (reference sequence). Hyperthyroidism patients were newly diagnosed, had disease duration under 2 months, and were aged 18 to 65 years. Reasons for excluding patients were uncontrolled infection, other autoimmune disease, pregnancy or lactation. A sample of blood taken at first hyperthyroidism diagnosis preceded any ophthalmopathy symptoms.

This clonotype was recorded many times. This TCR derives from a woman in her twenties or thirties with Graves' hyperthyroidism that later progressed to Graves' ophthalmopathy. J is TRBJ2-2 and V is TRBV19; no clear D. Material for sequencing was blood. CDR3 sequence: CASSKKLGISNTGELFF. The CDR3 DNA is TGTGCCAGTAGTAAGAAGTTGGGGATATCTAACACCGGGGAGCTGTTTTTT.